These 4 T cell receptor beta chains originate from one sample sequenced in a study of blood T cell repertoires in COVID-19. Method: immunoSEQ multiplex PCR; TCRdb's copy keeps in-frame clones and lacks some. Of about 500,000 clones detected, roughly nine tenths appear once; the ten largest clones hold roughly 0.92%. Sequences were obtained from peripheral blood. The source is a man in his late teens or twenties with COVID-19, enrolled during active disease.

This chain links TRBV19 with TRBJ1-1, with TRBD1 matching over 11 bases. Looked up from germline, CDR1 is LNHDA and CDR2 is SQIVND (reference sequence). V shed 5 bases, J shed 12 bases, and the junction held 8 bases outside the gene matches. The length of the CDR3 is 13 residues. The CDR3 reads CASSRDRGRLTFF. The CDR3 DNA follows: TGTGCCAGTAGTCGGGACAGGGGGAGACTAACTTTCTTT.

J is TRBJ2-7 and V is TRBV5-1, with 10 bases lining up with TRBD2. Looked up from germline, CDR1 is SGHRS and CDR2 is YFSETQ. Trimming at V came to 4 bases and at J to 3 bases, leaving 4 bases not matched to a gene. CDR3 length: 14 residues. The CDR3: CASSHSSGGYEQYF. The CDR3 DNA follows: TGCGCCAGCAGCCACTCTAGCGGGGGCTACGAGCAGTACTTC. Full variable domain (outside the CDR3, taken from reference TRBV5-1 and TRBJ2-7): KAGVTQTPRYLIKTRGQQVTLSCSPISGHRSVSWYQQTPGQGLQFLFEYFSETQRNKGNFPGRFSGRQFSNSRSEMNVSTLELGDSALYLCASSHSSGGYEQYFGPGTRLTVT.

V usage is TRBV6-2 or TRBV6-3 and J usage is TRBJ2-5; TRBD1 might be the D (6 bases). The CDR3 has 17 residues. Trimming left V 0 bases short and J 2 bases short, with 16 bases between. The germline gives CDR1 MNHEY, CDR2 SVGEGT. CDR3 sequence (DNA): TGTGCCAGCAGTTACTCTTCTTCGAGGGGGTCTCAAGAGACCCAGTACTTC. This codes for CASSYSSSRGSQETQYF.

The chain links TRBV21-1 to TRBJ2-7; the DNA was not used to check the table's D call, TRBD1. TRBV21-1 has pseudogene status. The CDR3 sequence is 14 residues long. CDR3: CASSSRDRGDEQYF. CDR3 nucleotide sequence: TGTGCCAGCAGCAGCCGGGACAGGGGGGACGAGCAGTACTTC.